The T cell receptor beta chain described here comes from a study of monozygotic twins with inflammatory bowel disease. The CDR3 extends over 14 amino acids. Germline-derived CDR1 and CDR2 are DFQATT and SNEGSKA (reference sequence). From the 5' RACE reads, TCRdb lists one entry per CDR3 protein and no DNA. The listing records just over 300,000 distinct CDR3 sequences. The sequenced material came from blood. This chain joins TRBV20-1 and TRBJ2-3; TCRdb returns TRBD1, unconfirmable since there is no DNA. The receptor's source is a human donor with ulcerative colitis or Crohn's disease, or a healthy co-twin of an affected twin (not recorded which). CDR3 residues: CSASRGGGTDTQYF.